The rows below give T cell receptor beta chains drawn from one sample of a study of blood T cell repertoires in COVID-19. Sequencing used immunoSEQ multiplex PCR; TCRdb keeps in-frame clones, though not all of them. The data contain about 280,000 clones, 65% to 90% of them singletons. Sequencing used peripheral blood. The receptors shown here come from a man between 50 and 59 years old with active or convalescent COVID-19. Both conserved end residues are part of each CDR3. The order of the fields is clone size, J gene, CDR3 length, D gene, V gene, CDR3 DNA, CDR3 protein. The D gene is left open where the match is weak. A row's size may be missing; if present it is once, few, many or a size class.

size: .
J: TRBJ2-5
length: 16
D: .
V: TRBV5-4
DNA: TGTGCCAGCAGCTTGCGAGCGGCCGAGTACATGGAGACCCAGTACTTC
CDR3: CASSLRAAEYMETQYF

size: .
J: TRBJ2-7
length: 15
D: TRBD1
V: TRBV7-9
DNA: TGTGCCAGCAGCTTAGGACAGGGGAAATTTTACGAGCAGTACTTC
CDR3: CASSLGQGKFYEQYF

size: .
J: TRBJ2-1
length: 17
D: TRBD2
V: TRBV5-1
DNA: TGCGCCAGCAGCTTGGGACGGGGCGGGAGGGCCTTGGATGAGCAGTTCTTC
CDR3: CASSLGRGGRALDEQFF

size: .
J: TRBJ2-7
length: 12
D: .
V: TRBV6-5
DNA: TGTGCCAGCAGCACAGGAGCCTACGAGCAGTACTTC
CDR3: CASSTGAYEQYF

size: .
J: TRBJ1-1
length: 14
D: .
V: TRBV2
DNA: TGTGCCAGCAGTGCGGGGAGTAGGAATTCTGAAGCTTTCTTT
CDR3: CASSAGSRNSEAFF

size: .
J: TRBJ1-3
length: 19
D: TRBD1
V: TRBV4-1
DNA: TGCGCCAGCAGCCAAGATCTTGACAGGGGCGACCCGCGAGGAAACACCATATATTTT
CDR3: CASSQDLDRGDPRGNTIYF

size: few
J: TRBJ2-2
length: 16
D: TRBD1
V: TRBV27
DNA: TGTGCCAGCAGGGGACAGGGCAGGGTAGGGACCGGGGAGCTGTTTTTT
CDR3: CASRGQGRVGTGELFF

size: .
J: TRBJ2-1
length: 15
D: TRBD2
V: TRBV3-1/TRBV3-2
DNA: TGTGCCAGCAGACTTAGCGGGAGGGGCCCCAATGAGCAGTTCTTC
CDR3: CASRLSGRGPNEQFF

size: .
J: TRBJ2-3
length: 13
D: .
V: TRBV4-2
DNA: TGTGCCAGCAGCCAAGAAAGTAGAGATACGCAGTATTTT
CDR3: CASSQESRDTQYF

size: .
J: TRBJ1-1
length: 13
D: .
V: TRBV19
DNA: TGTGCCAGTAGTACGGGGGTGAACACTGAAGCTTTCTTT
CDR3: CASSTGVNTEAFF

size: .
J: TRBJ2-1
length: 13
D: TRBD1
V: TRBV12-3/TRBV12-4
DNA: TGTGCCAGCAGTCCCAACAGGGGCAATGAGCAGTTCTTC
CDR3: CASSPNRGNEQFF

size: few
J: TRBJ1-3
length: 16
D: TRBD1
V: TRBV18
DNA: TGTGCCAGCTCAGCGCCGGGACAGGGTTCTGGAAACACCATATATTTT
CDR3: CASSAPGQGSGNTIYF

size: few
J: TRBJ1-5
length: 13
D: .
V: TRBV7-2
DNA: TGTGCCAGCAGCTCCCATCCCAATCAGCCCCAGCATTTT
CDR3: CASSSHPNQPQHF

size: .
J: TRBJ2-1
length: 14
D: TRBD2
V: TRBV2
DNA: TGTGCTGGGGCGCGAGCGGGAGGACGCAATGAGCAGTTCTTC
CDR3: CAGARAGGRNEQFF

size: .
J: TRBJ1-5
length: 15
D: .
V: TRBV6-5
DNA: TGTGCCAGCACCACCGGACTCCTAGGCAATCAGCCCCAGCATTTT
CDR3: CASTTGLLGNQPQHF

size: .
J: TRBJ2-1
length: 17
D: .
V: TRBV5-1
DNA: TGCGCCAGCAGCTTGTCTCGGGGGAGCGGAGGGTACAATGAGCAGTTCTTC
CDR3: CASSLSRGSGGYNEQFF

size: .
J: TRBJ2-1
length: 14
D: TRBD2
V: TRBV9
DNA: TGTGCCAGCACAACTGGCGGGGGGGCGAATGAGCAGTTCTTC
CDR3: CASTTGGGANEQFF

size: .
J: TRBJ1-1
length: 12
D: .
V: TRBV29-1
DNA: TGCAGCGTTGCTCCCAGAAACACTGAAGCTTTCTTT
CDR3: CSVAPRNTEAFF

size: .
J: TRBJ2-5
length: 13
D: .
V: TRBV6-4
DNA: TGTGCCAGCAGTGTTTGGCCCCACGAGACCCAGTACTTC
CDR3: CASSVWPHETQYF

size: .
J: TRBJ2-1
length: 18
D: .
V: TRBV6-2/TRBV6-3
DNA: TGTGCCAGCAGTTACTCGATCGGGGGGCTCCCCTCCTACAATGAGCAGTTCTTC
CDR3: CASSYSIGGLPSYNEQFF

size: .
J: TRBJ1-1
length: 14
D: .
V: TRBV5-6
DNA: TGTGCCAGCAGCCGGAGCGGATTCAACACTGAAGCTTTCTTT
CDR3: CASSRSGFNTEAFF

size: once
J: TRBJ2-3
length: 16
D: .
V: TRBV19
DNA: TGTGCCAGTAGTATTTTTTCAGGGTTTCGCACAGATACGCAGTATTTT
CDR3: CASSIFSGFRTDTQYF

size: .
J: TRBJ1-4
length: 17
D: .
V: TRBV7-8
DNA: TGTGCCAGCAGCTTAGCGGGCGTCGGTGCAACTAATGAAAAACTGTTTTTT
CDR3: CASSLAGVGATNEKLFF

size: .
J: TRBJ1-3
length: 13
D: .
V: TRBV30
DNA: TGTGCCTGGAGTGTACTTAGTGGAAACACCATATATTTT
CDR3: CAWSVLSGNTIYF

size: .
J: TRBJ2-3
length: 14
D: .
V: TRBV10-3
DNA: TGTGCCATCAGACCGGGTGCCTACACAGATACGCAGTATTTT
CDR3: CAIRPGAYTDTQYF

size: .
J: TRBJ2-5
length: 15
D: TRBD1
V: TRBV20-1
DNA: TGCAGTGCTAGTGGCTTACCCGGGACAGTGCAGACCCAGTACTTC
CDR3: CSASGLPGTVQTQYF

size: few
J: TRBJ1-5
length: 13
D: .
V: TRBV7-9
DNA: TGTGCCAGCGCAAAACTACCCAATCAGCCCCAGCATTTT
CDR3: CASAKLPNQPQHF

size: .
J: TRBJ1-4
length: 13
D: TRBD1
V: TRBV10-3
DNA: TGTGCCATCAGCCGACAGGGGGGAGAAAAACTGTTTTTT
CDR3: CAISRQGGEKLFF

size: .
J: TRBJ2-2
length: 17
D: TRBD2
V: TRBV7-7
DNA: TGTGCCAGCAGCCCTTGGGGGAGCGGGATGAACACCGGGGAGCTGTTTTTT
CDR3: CASSPWGSGMNTGELFF

size: .
J: TRBJ1-5
length: 15
D: TRBD1
V: TRBV28
DNA: TGTGCCAGCAGGGCCCAGGGGGCGCAAAGACAGCCCCAGCATTTT
CDR3: CASRAQGAQRQPQHF

size: .
J: TRBJ1-4
length: 13
D: TRBD1
V: TRBV29-1
DNA: TGCAGCGTTGGGCAGGGGGCAGGTGAAAAACTGTTTTTT
CDR3: CSVGQGAGEKLFF

size: once
J: TRBJ2-7
length: 15
D: TRBD2
V: TRBV18
DNA: TGTGCCAGCTCACCTCCCGGGACTAGCATATACGAGCAGTACTTC
CDR3: CASSPPGTSIYEQYF

size: .
J: TRBJ2-6
length: 18
D: .
V: TRBV5-1
DNA: TGCGCCAGCAGCCCCCGACTAGACCTCCTTTCTGGGGCCAACGTCCTGACTTTC
CDR3: CASSPRLDLLSGANVLTF

size: .
J: TRBJ1-1
length: 15
D: TRBD1
V: TRBV5-8
DNA: TGTGCCAGCAGCTACGGGACAGGGATGACCACTGAAGCTTTCTTT
CDR3: CASSYGTGMTTEAFF

size: .
J: TRBJ2-6
length: 15
D: .
V: TRBV6-5
DNA: TGTGCCAGCACTATATCCCGCTCTGGGGCCAACGTCCTGACTTTC
CDR3: CASTISRSGANVLTF

size: few
J: TRBJ1-1
length: 14
D: .
V: TRBV5-1
DNA: TGCGCCAGCAGCTTGGAACAGGGAAGAACTGAAGCTTTCTTT
CDR3: CASSLEQGRTEAFF

size: .
J: TRBJ1-1
length: 15
D: .
V: TRBV27
DNA: TGTGCCAGCAGTTTAGGTGGGAGGTTGAACACTGAAGCTTTCTTT
CDR3: CASSLGGRLNTEAFF

size: .
J: TRBJ2-7
length: 12
D: .
V: TRBV6-2/TRBV6-3
DNA: TGTGCCAGCAGTCGCGGAGACTACGAGCAGTACTTC
CDR3: CASSRGDYEQYF

size: once
J: TRBJ2-1
length: 14
D: .
V: TRBV19
DNA: TGTGCCAGTAGTATCGGCGCAGGGGCGGCTGAGCAGTTCTTC
CDR3: CASSIGAGAAEQFF

size: .
J: TRBJ2-7
length: 15
D: .
V: TRBV6-5
DNA: TGTGCCAGCAACTCCGACCGGCAGGAACCCTACGAGCAGTACTTC
CDR3: CASNSDRQEPYEQYF

size: .
J: TRBJ2-2
length: 16
D: TRBD1
V: TRBV19
DNA: TGTGCCAGTAGTATAGATTGGACAGGGTCCGCCGGGGAGCTGTTTTTT
CDR3: CASSIDWTGSAGELFF

size: .
J: TRBJ2-5
length: 16
D: TRBD2
V: TRBV27
DNA: TGTGCCAGCAGTTCGTTTGCGGGGGAGGGCCAAGAGACCCAGTACTTC
CDR3: CASSSFAGEGQETQYF

size: once
J: TRBJ2-5
length: 16
D: .
V: TRBV21-1
DNA: TGTGCCAGCAGCCTCAGGCAACTAGCGGGAGACAAGACCCAGTACTTC
CDR3: CASSLRQLAGDKTQYF

size: .
J: TRBJ2-5
length: 14
D: TRBD2
V: TRBV11-2
DNA: TGTGCCAGCAGCTTAACTAGCGGGAGACAGACCCAGTACTTC
CDR3: CASSLTSGRQTQYF

size: .
J: TRBJ2-5
length: 11
D: .
V: TRBV6-5
DNA: TGTGCCAGCTCCAACTCAGAGACCCAGTACTTC
CDR3: CASSNSETQYF

size: .
J: TRBJ2-5
length: 15
D: TRBD1
V: TRBV9
DNA: TGTGCCAGCAGCCGCCACGACAGGGGGCAAGAGACCCAGTACTTC
CDR3: CASSRHDRGQETQYF

size: .
J: TRBJ2-5
length: 13
D: .
V: TRBV12-3/TRBV12-4
DNA: TGTGCCAGCAGTAAGGCGGCGAGAGAGACCCAGTACTTC
CDR3: CASSKAARETQYF

size: .
J: TRBJ2-2
length: 17
D: TRBD2
V: TRBV4-3
DNA: TGCGCCAGCAGCCAGAAGCTAGCGGGAGATAGTACCGGGGAGCTGTTTTTT
CDR3: CASSQKLAGDSTGELFF

size: .
J: TRBJ2-5
length: 14
D: .
V: TRBV2
DNA: TGTGCCAGCAGGGGCAGGGGAGTACAAGAGACCCAGTACTTC
CDR3: CASRGRGVQETQYF

size: .
J: TRBJ2-5
length: 15
D: TRBD2
V: TRBV14
DNA: TGTGCCAGCAGCCTAGCGGGAGGTCAGAGAGAGACCCAGTACTTC
CDR3: CASSLAGGQRETQYF

size: .
J: TRBJ2-1
length: 14
D: .
V: TRBV4-3
DNA: TGCGCCAGCAGCCAACGGGGATCCTACAATGAGCAGTTCTTC
CDR3: CASSQRGSYNEQFF

size: few
J: TRBJ2-2
length: 11
D: .
V: TRBV2
DNA: TGTGCCAGCAGACTCACCGGGGAGCTGTTTTTT
CDR3: CASRLTGELFF

size: .
J: TRBJ1-3
length: 17
D: .
V: TRBV3-1/TRBV3-2
DNA: TGTGCCAGCAGCCTGAGGGACACAAGAGTCTCTGGAAACACCATATATTTT
CDR3: CASSLRDTRVSGNTIYF

size: .
J: TRBJ2-7
length: 15
D: TRBD1
V: TRBV7-6
DNA: TGTGCCAGCGGCGATGGGACAGGTTCTACCTACGAGCAGTACTTC
CDR3: CASGDGTGSTYEQYF

size: .
J: TRBJ1-3
length: 15
D: .
V: TRBV30
DNA: TGTGCCTGGAGTGTCGGAGCTAATACTGGAAACACCATATATTTT
CDR3: CAWSVGANTGNTIYF

size: .
J: TRBJ2-6
length: 15
D: .
V: TRBV19
DNA: TGTGCCAGTAGGAGCTGGGAGTCTGGGGCCAACGTCCTGACTTTC
CDR3: CASRSWESGANVLTF

size: .
J: TRBJ2-2
length: 16
D: TRBD1
V: TRBV5-1
DNA: TGCGCCAGCAGCTTGGAGGACAGGGGGTACACCGGGGAGCTGTTTTTT
CDR3: CASSLEDRGYTGELFF

size: .
J: TRBJ1-2
length: 13
D: TRBD1
V: TRBV29-1
DNA: TGCAGCGTTGAGGGACAGCCCCGACGGGGCTACACCTTC
CDR3: CSVEGQPRRGYTF

size: .
J: TRBJ2-7
length: 12
D: .
V: TRBV11-2
DNA: TGTGCCAGCAGCACGAGGTCCTACGAGCAGTACTTC
CDR3: CASSTRSYEQYF

size: .
J: TRBJ1-5
length: 15
D: .
V: TRBV5-1
DNA: TGCGCCAGCAGCTTGAGTGGACATAGCAATCAGCCCCAGCATTTT
CDR3: CASSLSGHSNQPQHF